Sequencing of this T cell receptor (beta chain) was carried out in a study of naive and memory T cell subsets. Study conclusions and caveats: From naive to CM, EM and EMRA, diversity decreased and Gini increased.

About this clonotype: Its antigen remains unknown.

The CDR3 has 13 amino acids. V lost 6 bases and J 0 bases, leaving 9 bases between the germline ends. Germline assignment: CDR1 SQVTM and CDR2 ANQGSEA. Separate alpha and beta amplification began at the second PCR step. An equimolar mix of two oligonucleotides served as the beta constant-region primer for TRBC1 and TRBC2. An oligonucleotide with the SP2 primer and a 12-nucleotide UMI was ligated to the cDNA 3' end. Nested alpha and beta constant-region primers with the SP2 primer drove four PCR rounds on ligated cDNA. One entry per CDR3 protein, called by TCRdb with MiXCR from the UMI-ligation and nested PCR reads. The table records around 90,000 distinct CDR3 sequences, more than 6.5% of them present only once.

This chain connects TRBV29-1 to TRBJ2-1; D is perhaps TRBD1 (5 bases). This TCR was sampled from a human donor in good health. Source material: central memory CD4+ T cells from blood. Here the CDR3 reads CSVTGGSYNEQFF. The CDR3 coding sequence is TGCAGCGTCACAGGTGGCTCCTACAATGAGCAGTTCTTC.